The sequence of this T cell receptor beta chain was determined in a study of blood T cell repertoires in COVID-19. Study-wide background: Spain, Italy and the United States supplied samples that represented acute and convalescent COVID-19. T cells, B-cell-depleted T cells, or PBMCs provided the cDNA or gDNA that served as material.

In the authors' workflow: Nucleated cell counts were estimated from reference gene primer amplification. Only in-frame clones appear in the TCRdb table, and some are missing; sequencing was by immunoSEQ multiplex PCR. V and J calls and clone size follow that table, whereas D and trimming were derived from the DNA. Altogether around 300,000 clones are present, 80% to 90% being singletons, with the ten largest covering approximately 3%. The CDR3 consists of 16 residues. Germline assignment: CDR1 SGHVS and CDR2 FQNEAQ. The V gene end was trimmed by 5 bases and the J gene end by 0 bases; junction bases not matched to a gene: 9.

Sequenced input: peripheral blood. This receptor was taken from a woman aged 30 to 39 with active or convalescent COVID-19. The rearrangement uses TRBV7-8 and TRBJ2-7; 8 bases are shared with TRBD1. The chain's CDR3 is CASSPETGTGSYEQYF. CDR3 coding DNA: TGTGCCAGCAGCCCCGAGACAGGGACAGGCTCCTACGAGCAGTACTTC. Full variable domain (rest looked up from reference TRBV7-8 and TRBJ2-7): GAGVSQSPRYKVAKRGQDVALRCDPISGHVSLFWYQQALGQGPEFLTYFQNEAQLDKSGLPSDRFFAERPEGSVSTLKIQRTQQEDSAVYLCASSPETGTGSYEQYFGPGTRLTVT.